This TCR beta chain was found in a study of T cells in Graves' hyperthyroidism and ophthalmopathy. Researchers took RNA transcripts and amplified the TCR beta CDR3 regions from them. When the TCR CDR3 underwent first-round RT-PCR, the HTBI primer set was used. TCRdb itself ran the multiplex PCR reads through MiXCR, one entry per CDR3 protein. Among around 340,000 distinct CDR3 sequences listed, around 16% were seen once. The V gene lost 4 bases and the J gene lost 0 bases, with 10 bases spanning the gap. Looked up from germline, CDR1 is MDHEN and CDR2 is SYDVKM. The CDR3 is made up of 14 amino acids. Study results and caveats: Blood also showed most of the thyroid clonotypes that were expanded above 0.001.

Those with hyperthyroidism were 18 to 65 years old, newly diagnosed, and ill for under 2 months. The PBMCs had their origin in roughly 9.4 ml of fresh peripheral blood. The table lists this clonotype with many counts. Its antigen is unidentified. This chain connects TRBV28 to TRBJ2-7; possible D gene TRBD2, 5 bases. This receptor was taken from a man aged 30-40 years with Graves' hyperthyroidism. The material sequenced was blood. The CDR3 region has the DNA TGTGCCAGCAGTTCCGGTGGGAGCTCCTACGAGCAGTACTTC. Encoded protein: CASSSGGSSYEQYF.